Below, one T cell receptor (beta chain) is given with its context. These data originate in a study of blood T cell repertoires in COVID-19. The table came from immunoSEQ multiplex PCR; TCRdb's copy has only in-frame clones and leaves some out. The data contain 350,000 to 450,000 clones, more than 70% of them singletons. CDR3 length equals 16 residues. CDR1 and CDR2 (germline): SGHVS, FQNEAQ. Trimming cost V 3 bases and J 6 bases; bases outside gene matches: 9. The chain is built from TRBV7-8 and TRBJ2-1, with 9 bases that match TRBD2. This sequence was found in a man aged 35-49 years in a cohort exposed to, infected with or recovered from COVID-19 (not recorded which). Specimen: PBMCs or T cells enriched from blood (not recorded which). The CDR3 DNA reads as TGTGCCAGCAGCTTTTTCGTAGCGGGGGCCCTCAATGAGCAGTTCTTC. This codes for CASSFFVAGALNEQFF.